These T cell receptor beta chains were read from a single sample in a study of T cell repertoires in cytomegalovirus infection. For these TCRs, the target antigens are not known. TCRdb re-called the reads with MiXCR, one entry per CDR3 protein. The profile shows hundreds of thousands of distinct CDR3 sequences, 25% to 35% of them singletons. The sequenced sample was cultured PBMCs, obtained from culture after CMV antigen stimulation. These TCRs come from a human donor in good health (CMV status not recorded). Some clones in this sample may be carry-over from other donors' samples. The CDR3 runs from the conserved cysteine through the conserved F or W. The order of the fields is clone size, D gene, J gene, V gene, CDR3 DNA, CDR3 protein. The D gene is left open where the match is weak. The listing skips clone size in some rows; elsewhere it reads once, few, many or a size class.

abundance: few
d_gene: -
j_gene: TRBJ1-1
v_gene: TRBV7-2
CDR3nt: TGTGCCAGCAGCTTAAAGGTAGGGGGCACTGAAGCTTTCTTT
CDR3aa: CASSLKVGGTEAFF

abundance: once
d_gene: -
j_gene: TRBJ1-5
v_gene: TRBV6-1
CDR3nt: TGTGCCAGCAGTTACGCGGGAATTCAGCCCCAGCATTTT
CDR3aa: CASSYAGIQPQHF

abundance: few
d_gene: -
j_gene: TRBJ1-1
v_gene: TRBV9
CDR3nt: TGTGCCAGCAGCCCCGCATACGGGGGCGCGGGGACTGAAGCTTTCTTT
CDR3aa: CASSPAYGGAGTEAFF

abundance: -
d_gene: TRBD1
j_gene: TRBJ1-2
v_gene: TRBV6-1
CDR3nt: TGTGCCAGCAGAAGGACAGGGGGCCATGGCTACACCTTC
CDR3aa: CASRRTGGHGYTF

abundance: many
d_gene: TRBD2
j_gene: TRBJ2-3
v_gene: TRBV7-2
CDR3nt: TGTGCCAGCAGCTTAGAACTAGCGAGCCCCCTGAGGAGGGGCACAGATACGCAGTATTTT
CDR3aa: CASSLELASPLRRGTDTQYF

abundance: -
d_gene: TRBD1
j_gene: TRBJ2-6
v_gene: TRBV7-9
CDR3nt: TGTGCCAGCAGCCAGACAGGGGGTGGCCGTCTCTCTGGGGCCAACGTCCTGACTTTC
CDR3aa: CASSQTGGGRLSGANVLTF

abundance: -
d_gene: -
j_gene: TRBJ2-7
v_gene: TRBV7-2
CDR3nt: TGTGCCAGCAGCTCCGGACAGGGGTCGCGGGAGGGCTACGAGCAGTACTTC
CDR3aa: CASSSGQGSREGYEQYF

abundance: once
d_gene: -
j_gene: TRBJ2-2
v_gene: TRBV6-2/TRBV6-3
CDR3nt: TGTGCCACCCTAACGGCGGATGCGACAACAACCGGGGAGCTGTTTTTT
CDR3aa: CATLTADATTTGELFF

abundance: many
d_gene: TRBD1
j_gene: TRBJ1-4
v_gene: TRBV7-2
CDR3nt: TGTGCCAGCAGCCTCGGGACAGGGATGGGCGAACTGTTTTTT
CDR3aa: CASSLGTGMGELFF

abundance: few
d_gene: -
j_gene: TRBJ2-1
v_gene: TRBV27
CDR3nt: TGTGCCAGCAGTTTAGAACAGTTTCCCTACAATGAGCAGTTCTTC
CDR3aa: CASSLEQFPYNEQFF

abundance: few
d_gene: -
j_gene: TRBJ1-5
v_gene: TRBV12-3/TRBV12-4
CDR3nt: TGTGCCAGCAGCGAGAACTTTCAGCCCCAGCATTTT
CDR3aa: CASSENFQPQHF

abundance: few
d_gene: -
j_gene: TRBJ2-2
v_gene: TRBV4-3
CDR3nt: TGCGCCAGCAGCCAAGTCCGGCCGTTCAACACCGGGGAGCTGTTTTTT
CDR3aa: CASSQVRPFNTGELFF

abundance: -
d_gene: TRBD2
j_gene: TRBJ2-1
v_gene: TRBV7-2
CDR3nt: TGTGCCAGCAGCTTACTTTTTCCGACTAGCGGGGATTACAATGAGCAGTTCTTC
CDR3aa: CASSLLFPTSGDYNEQFF

abundance: few
d_gene: -
j_gene: TRBJ2-1
v_gene: TRBV9
CDR3nt: TGTGCCAGCAGCGCAAAGGGACTCTACAACAATGAGCAGTTCTTC
CDR3aa: CASSAKGLYNNEQFF

abundance: few
d_gene: -
j_gene: TRBJ2-7
v_gene: TRBV27
CDR3nt: TGTGCCAGCGGTCAGGGTCTTACCCACGAGCAGTACTTC
CDR3aa: CASGQGLTHEQYF

abundance: -
d_gene: TRBD2
j_gene: TRBJ2-1
v_gene: TRBV12-5
CDR3nt: TGTGCTAGTGGTTCCTCCCTAGCGGGAGGTTGGAACAATGAGCAGTTCTTC
CDR3aa: CASGSSLAGGWNNEQFF

abundance: -
d_gene: -
j_gene: TRBJ2-6
v_gene: TRBV29-1
CDR3nt: TGCAGCGTTGAAGGGGAGACTGACTACTCTGGGGCCAACGTCCTGACTTTC
CDR3aa: CSVEGETDYSGANVLTF

abundance: -
d_gene: TRBD1
j_gene: TRBJ2-1
v_gene: TRBV7-8
CDR3nt: TGTGCCAGCAGCTCTCCGGGACAGGGGGACAATGAGCAGTTCTTC
CDR3aa: CASSSPGQGDNEQFF

abundance: once
d_gene: TRBD1
j_gene: TRBJ2-1
v_gene: TRBV10-3
CDR3nt: TGTGCCACACAACAGGGGGCGACTGAGCAGTTCTTC
CDR3aa: CATQQGATEQFF

abundance: few
d_gene: -
j_gene: TRBJ2-7
v_gene: TRBV11-3
CDR3nt: TGTGCCAGCAGCGCGGACGGCGCATCCCACGAGCAGTACTTC
CDR3aa: CASSADGASHEQYF

abundance: -
d_gene: -
j_gene: TRBJ1-2
v_gene: TRBV11-2
CDR3nt: TGTGCCAGCAGCCAGGGGCCGACCGCTAACTATGGCTACACCTTC
CDR3aa: CASSQGPTANYGYTF

abundance: many
d_gene: -
j_gene: TRBJ2-1
v_gene: TRBV7-2
CDR3nt: TGTGCCAGCAGCTTGACCCTCGGGAACAATGAGCAGTTCTTC
CDR3aa: CASSLTLGNNEQFF

abundance: -
d_gene: TRBD1
j_gene: TRBJ1-1
v_gene: TRBV28
CDR3nt: TGTGCCAGCAGTCCGCAGACAGGGCTGGGCACTGAAGCTTTCTTT
CDR3aa: CASSPQTGLGTEAFF

abundance: many
d_gene: -
j_gene: TRBJ2-1
v_gene: TRBV7-3
CDR3nt: TGTGCCAGCAGCTTAAGGCCCCCGGACCACACAAATGAGCAGTTCTTC
CDR3aa: CASSLRPPDHTNEQFF

abundance: -
d_gene: TRBD2
j_gene: TRBJ2-7
v_gene: TRBV6-2/TRBV6-3
CDR3nt: TGTGCCAGCAGCAGGACTAGCGGGAGTGCGGCCTACGAGCAGTACTTC
CDR3aa: CASSRTSGSAAYEQYF

abundance: many
d_gene: -
j_gene: TRBJ1-5
v_gene: TRBV7-2
CDR3nt: TGTGCCAGCAGCTTCGATAGCAATCAGCCCCAGCATTTT
CDR3aa: CASSFDSNQPQHF

abundance: -
d_gene: TRBD1
j_gene: TRBJ2-3
v_gene: TRBV27
CDR3nt: TGTGCCAGCAGCTCCCCGGACAGGGAAGATACGCAGTATTTT
CDR3aa: CASSSPDREDTQYF

abundance: -
d_gene: TRBD1
j_gene: TRBJ1-2
v_gene: TRBV7-3
CDR3nt: TGTGCCAGCAGCTTCACGCCTCGACAGGGGCTTAACTATGGCTACACCTTC
CDR3aa: CASSFTPRQGLNYGYTF

abundance: few
d_gene: TRBD2
j_gene: TRBJ2-7
v_gene: TRBV7-2
CDR3nt: TGTGCCAGCAGCTCGGGACTAGCGGGAGGAGGTCCTTCCTACGAGCAGTACTTC
CDR3aa: CASSSGLAGGGPSYEQYF

abundance: -
d_gene: -
j_gene: TRBJ2-1
v_gene: TRBV2
CDR3nt: TGTGCCAGCAGTGACGATCTAGCTTCCTACAATGAGCAGTTCTTC
CDR3aa: CASSDDLASYNEQFF

abundance: -
d_gene: -
j_gene: TRBJ1-6
v_gene: TRBV19
CDR3nt: TGTGCCAGTAGTTCGGAGGAGGGCTATAATTCACCCCTCCACTTT
CDR3aa: CASSSEEGYNSPLHF

abundance: -
d_gene: TRBD1
j_gene: TRBJ2-1
v_gene: TRBV28
CDR3nt: TGTGCCAGCAGTTCCTATAGAGTTGACAGGGGCCGGGTCAATGAGCAGTTCTTC
CDR3aa: CASSSYRVDRGRVNEQFF

abundance: -
d_gene: -
j_gene: TRBJ1-1
v_gene: TRBV20-1
CDR3nt: TGCAGTGGACAGCTGAACACTGAAGCTTTCTTT
CDR3aa: CSGQLNTEAFF

abundance: few
d_gene: TRBD1
j_gene: TRBJ2-7
v_gene: TRBV20-1
CDR3nt: TGCAGTGCGTTACAGGGGTTCACCTACGAGCAGTACTTC
CDR3aa: CSALQGFTYEQYF

abundance: -
d_gene: -
j_gene: TRBJ2-7
v_gene: TRBV28
CDR3nt: TGTGCCAGCAGTTTGGGGGGAGTCGCGACCTACGAGCAGTACTTC
CDR3aa: CASSLGGVATYEQYF

abundance: -
d_gene: -
j_gene: TRBJ2-3
v_gene: TRBV10-3
CDR3nt: TGTGCCATCAGTGTAGAATCAACGGGCCTAGATACGCAGTATTTT
CDR3aa: CAISVESTGLDTQYF

abundance: -
d_gene: -
j_gene: TRBJ1-6
v_gene: TRBV4-1
CDR3nt: TGCGCCAGCAGCCAAGCCCTGGGGGGAGTAGTGGATTCACCCCTCCACTTT
CDR3aa: CASSQALGGVVDSPLHF

abundance: many
d_gene: TRBD2
j_gene: TRBJ2-2
v_gene: TRBV7-2
CDR3nt: TGTGCCAGCAGCTTAACTGGGGGGGGGATCTCTACGAACACCGGGGAGCTGTTTTTT
CDR3aa: CASSLTGGGISTNTGELFF

abundance: few
d_gene: TRBD2
j_gene: TRBJ2-3
v_gene: TRBV27
CDR3nt: TGTGCCAGCAGTTCCCTCGGACTAGCGGTAACAGATACGCAGTATTTT
CDR3aa: CASSSLGLAVTDTQYF

abundance: -
d_gene: -
j_gene: TRBJ2-1
v_gene: TRBV20-1
CDR3nt: TGCAGTGCTAGAGTTCGTAGCGGACCCAATATGATTAACTACAATGAGCAGTTCTTC
CDR3aa: CSARVRSGPNMINYNEQFF

abundance: -
d_gene: TRBD2
j_gene: TRBJ2-1
v_gene: TRBV7-3
CDR3nt: TGTGCCAGCAGCTCGGGACTAGCGGGAGCAAGTGAGCAGTTCTTC
CDR3aa: CASSSGLAGASEQFF

abundance: -
d_gene: TRBD1
j_gene: TRBJ2-1
v_gene: TRBV7-3
CDR3nt: TGTGCCAGCAGCCCAACGGGACAGGGGAATGAGCAGTTCTTC
CDR3aa: CASSPTGQGNEQFF

abundance: many
d_gene: -
j_gene: TRBJ2-3
v_gene: TRBV7-2
CDR3nt: TGTGCCAGCACCCCAGAATTGTTAACAGATACGCAGTATTTT
CDR3aa: CASTPELLTDTQYF

abundance: -
d_gene: TRBD2
j_gene: TRBJ2-1
v_gene: TRBV19
CDR3nt: TGTGCCAGTAGTATAACACTAGCGGGAAGGTATGAGCAGTTCTTC
CDR3aa: CASSITLAGRYEQFF

abundance: few
d_gene: -
j_gene: TRBJ1-6
v_gene: TRBV12-3/TRBV12-4
CDR3nt: TGTGCCAGCAGTTTTCTCCGGGACTCACCCCTCCACTTT
CDR3aa: CASSFLRDSPLHF

abundance: few
d_gene: -
j_gene: TRBJ2-1
v_gene: TRBV6-5
CDR3nt: TGTGCCAGCAGTTACTTAGGGCCGGACAATGAGCAGTTCTTC
CDR3aa: CASSYLGPDNEQFF

abundance: -
d_gene: -
j_gene: TRBJ1-1
v_gene: TRBV24-1
CDR3nt: TGTGCCACCAGTGGGTCAGACAACACTGAAGCTTTCTTT
CDR3aa: CATSGSDNTEAFF

abundance: -
d_gene: -
j_gene: TRBJ1-2
v_gene: TRBV15
CDR3nt: TGTGCCACCAGCAGTTGGCAGACCCCTGGCTACACCTTC
CDR3aa: CATSSWQTPGYTF

abundance: -
d_gene: -
j_gene: TRBJ1-2
v_gene: TRBV15
CDR3nt: TGTGCCACCAGCAGAGAGGTCAGGGTTGGTGGCTACACCTTC
CDR3aa: CATSREVRVGGYTF